This T cell receptor (beta chain) is from a study of human thymus T cells. Clones were read by immunoSEQ multiplex PCR, and TCRdb kept only the in-frame ones, dropping some. The profile shows tens of thousands of clones, approximately 95% of them singletons. With 10 bases removed from V and 1 base from J, the gap between germline ends came to 15 bases. The germline gives CDR1 MDHEN, CDR2 SYDVKM. This CDR3 is built from 14 residues. Study-wide results and caveats: Related research reported highly overlapping thymic repertoires among unrelated individuals. In thymic and blood repertoires alike, V and J usage looked biased.

Resections obtained during corrective heart surgery supplied the thymus tissue. Serving as donors were healthy Finnish infants, each of whom was having open corrective surgery for congenital heart defects. Of note for this clone: Its antigen is as yet unknown.

This sequence originates from a girl in the first two years of life with a congenital heart defect but otherwise immunologically healthy. The chain is built from TRBV28 and TRBJ2-3; tentatively, D is TRBD2 (6 bases). Sequencing was carried out using thymus tissue. CDR3 residues: CAIKRGKGTDTQYF. As DNA, the CDR3 is TGTGCCATCAAGCGCGGGAAGGGCACAGATACGCAGTATTTT.